This entry lists 3 T cell receptor beta chains sequenced from one sample in a study of T-cell reconstitution after alpha-beta-depleted transplantation in children. Library preparation (for TCRbeta) was performed with unique molecular identifiers. One entry per CDR3 protein results from TCRdb running MiXCR on the PCR reads. The sample consists of about 460,000 distinct CDR3 sequences, roughly 11% of them appearing once. The sample consisted of PBMCs, mostly from graft donor cells, taken 180 days after TCRalphabeta/CD19-depleted stem cell transplant. The receptors were gathered from a female patient between 2 and 15 years old who had a stem cell transplant for aplastic anemia, so the T cells may come from the graft donor.

This chain joins TRBV18 and TRBJ1-5; 8 bases fit TRBD1. Germline V lookup: CDR1 KGHSH, CDR2 LQKENI. The junction had 6 bases not matched to a gene; V was cut back by 5 bases and J by 6 bases. The CDR3 is 14 amino acids. DNA for the CDR3: TGTGCCAGCTCAAAGGACAGGGACCTTCAGCCCCAGCATTTT. Translated, it gives CASSKDRDLQPQHF.

The genes are TRBV3-1 and TRBJ2-6; the match to TRBD1 covers 7 bases. The germline V gene encodes CDR1 LGHDT and CDR2 YNNKEL (reference sequence). The trim removed 6 bases at V and 0 bases at J, leaving 11 bases unmatched. This CDR3 has 18 amino acids. The CDR3 region has the DNA TGTGCCAGCAGTTGGACAGGAAGACCTGACTCTGGGGCCAACGTCCTGACTTTC. This sequence encodes CASSWTGRPDSGANVLTF.

The chain uses TRBV5-1 and TRBJ2-1; 7 bases match TRBD1. The CDR3 length is 14 residues. Germline CDR1 reads SGHRS; CDR2 reads YFSETQ. V shed 9 bases and J 8 bases; nucleotides not matched to a gene: 14. The CDR3 region is CATSPDREQDEQFF. The CDR3 DNA is TGCGCCACCTCACCTGACAGGGAACAGGATGAGCAGTTCTTC.